The rows below give T cell receptor beta chains drawn from one sample of a study of OX40 agonist ivuxolimab in advanced cancers. Sequencing used immunoSEQ multiplex PCR; TCRdb keeps in-frame clones, though not all of them. The table includes around 80,000 clones, approximately 80% detected once. This specimen was CD4+ or CD8+ T cells sorted from blood, taken in a trial of the OX40 agonist ivuxolimab. These receptors all stem from an adult with an advanced solid tumor such as melanoma, head and neck, liver or kidney cancer. CDR3s include the opening cysteine and the closing phenylalanine or tryptophan. The D gene is left open where the match is weak. Part of the rows lack a size; the others show once, few, many or a class for expanded clones.

NA	NA	TRBJ2-2	TRBV28	CASTLEVTGELFF	TGTGCCAGCACTTTAGAAGTCACCGGGGAGCTGTTTTTT
NA	NA	TRBJ1-5	TRBV28	CASSRGDSTGLNQPQHF	TGTGCCAGCAGCCGGGGAGATTCGACAGGCCTTAATCAGCCCCAGCATTTT
NA	few	TRBJ2-6	TRBV6-1	CASSREKAGANVLTF	TGTGCCAGCAGCCGGGAGAAGGCTGGGGCCAACGTCCTGACTTTC
NA	few	TRBJ1-5	TRBV10-2	CASRQINQPQHF	TGCGCCAGCAGACAGATCAATCAGCCCCAGCATTTT
NA	NA	TRBJ1-4	TRBV4-1	CASSQDRGGTNEKLFF	TGCGCCAGCAGCCAAGATCGAGGGGGGACTAATGAAAAACTGTTTTTT
NA	NA	TRBJ1-6	TRBV18	CASSSSSYNSPLHF	TGTGCCAGCTCATCAAGCTCCTATAATTCACCCCTCCACTTT
NA	NA	TRBJ2-3	TRBV7-2	CASSLGTSTDTQYF	TGTGCCAGCAGCTTAGGGACTAGCACAGATACGCAGTATTTT
TRBD1	NA	TRBJ2-2	TRBV7-6	CASSLVGQENTGELFF	TGTGCCAGCAGCTTAGTAGGACAGGAGAACACCGGGGAGCTGTTTTTT
NA	NA	TRBJ2-1	TRBV11-2	CATSALGDEQFF	TGTGCCACCTCAGCTTTGGGCGATGAGCAGTTCTTC
TRBD2	NA	TRBJ2-3	TRBV14	CASSHSPAGLVRDTQYF	TGTGCCAGCAGCCATTCCCCTGCGGGACTAGTTAGAGATACGCAGTATTTT
NA	many	TRBJ1-2	TRBV29-1	CSVVGLSRGYTF	TGCAGCGTTGTAGGGCTATCTCGAGGCTACACCTTC